The rows below give T cell receptor beta chains drawn from one sample of a study of T cells after yellow fever vaccination. Each CDR3 protein is one row after TCRdb ran MiXCR on the 5' RACE reads. This sample has some 220,000 distinct CDR3 sequences, with approximately 3% found just once. Material: CD4+ T cells sorted from PBMCs, obtained 10 days after the yellow fever booster vaccination. The receptors come from a man in his late teens or twenties who received the YFV17D yellow fever vaccine. Each CDR3 is given with its conserved first and last residue. The order of the fields is V gene, D gene, clone size, J gene, CDR3 DNA, CDR3 protein. A D gene is named only where the DNA matches it firmly. The size entry is marked missing in some rows and otherwise reads once, few, many or a size class.

V: TRBV7-2
D: TRBD1
size: few
J: TRBJ2-7
DNA: TGTGCCAGCAGCTCCACAGGGGGCGCCTACGAGCAGTACTTC
CDR3: CASSSTGGAYEQYF

V: TRBV12-3/TRBV12-4
D: TRBD1
size: many
J: TRBJ1-6
DNA: TGTGCCAGCAGTCCAGGGGGCTCACCCCTCCACTTT
CDR3: CASSPGGSPLHF

V: TRBV20-1
D: TRBD1
size: -
J: TRBJ1-2
DNA: TGCAGTGCTAAGGGACAGGGGGATGGCTACACCTTC
CDR3: CSAKGQGDGYTF

V: TRBV28
D: -
size: few
J: TRBJ1-2
DNA: TGTGCCAGCAGTTTGGTTGGCCGATATGGGGATGGCTACACCTTC
CDR3: CASSLVGRYGDGYTF

V: TRBV9
D: -
size: -
J: TRBJ1-1
DNA: TGTGCCAGCAGCGTAACAGGGTCGCTGTATGAAGCTTTCTTT
CDR3: CASSVTGSLYEAFF

V: TRBV7-9
D: -
size: many
J: TRBJ2-1
DNA: TGTGCCAGCAGCTCCCCCGGAAGGAGCTACAATGAGCAGTTCTTC
CDR3: CASSSPGRSYNEQFF

V: TRBV12-3/TRBV12-4
D: -
size: many
J: TRBJ1-2
DNA: TGTGCCAGCAGTTTATTATTGTTTAACTATGGCTACACCTTC
CDR3: CASSLLLFNYGYTF

V: TRBV7-2
D: -
size: -
J: TRBJ1-3
DNA: TGTGCCAGCAGCTTAGGGTACAGGGCTAGCTCTGGAAACACCATATATTTT
CDR3: CASSLGYRASSGNTIYF

V: TRBV28
D: -
size: many
J: TRBJ1-5
DNA: TGTGCCAGCAGTTTATCCGGCCAGCCCCAGCATTTT
CDR3: CASSLSGQPQHF

V: TRBV20-1
D: -
size: few
J: TRBJ1-2
DNA: TGCAGTGCCTTAGGGGGGGGATTAGGCTACACCTTC
CDR3: CSALGGGLGYTF

V: TRBV4-3
D: TRBD1
size: -
J: TRBJ1-1
DNA: TGCGCCAGCAGCCAAGGCAGGGGGGGCGTGAACACTGAAGCTTTCTTT
CDR3: CASSQGRGGVNTEAFF

V: TRBV6-1
D: -
size: -
J: TRBJ2-2
DNA: TGTGCCACCGGTGGGGGCTTTCGTGGCGGGGAGCTGTTTTTT
CDR3: CATGGGFRGGELFF

V: TRBV5-1
D: -
size: few
J: TRBJ2-1
DNA: TGCGCCAGCAGCTTTGGCACAGAGCAGTTCTTC
CDR3: CASSFGTEQFF

V: TRBV10-1
D: -
size: many
J: TRBJ1-1
DNA: TGCGCCAGCAGTGAGTTCCGGGGGTTGGGCACTGAAGCTTTCTTT
CDR3: CASSEFRGLGTEAFF

V: TRBV7-2
D: -
size: few
J: TRBJ2-1
DNA: TGTGCCAGCAGCTTAGCGCCGGGACGGAGCTCCTACAATGAGCAGTTCTTC
CDR3: CASSLAPGRSSYNEQFF

V: TRBV3-1
D: -
size: -
J: TRBJ1-3
DNA: TGTGCCAGCAGCCCTTATCAAGGAGATCCCCATTTT
CDR3: CASSPYQGDPHF

V: TRBV4-2
D: -
size: few
J: TRBJ1-2
DNA: TGTGCCAGCAGCCAAGATTGGCAGGCAGGCTACACCTTC
CDR3: CASSQDWQAGYTF

V: TRBV7-9
D: -
size: -
J: TRBJ2-5
DNA: TGTGCCAGCACCTTGGGGGCGGAGACCCAGTACTTC
CDR3: CASTLGAETQYF

V: TRBV7-8
D: -
size: many
J: TRBJ1-4
DNA: TGTGCCAGCAGCCCCCCGGAGACGCATGAAAAACTGTTTTTT
CDR3: CASSPPETHEKLFF

V: TRBV20-1
D: -
size: -
J: TRBJ1-5
DNA: TGCAGTGCTAGTAAGGGGGGGGCAGGCCAGCCCCAGCATTTT
CDR3: CSASKGGAGQPQHF

V: TRBV10-3
D: TRBD1
size: many
J: TRBJ2-3
DNA: TGTGCCATCAGGGGGCCCGGACAGGGGGAAGATACGCAGTATTTT
CDR3: CAIRGPGQGEDTQYF

V: TRBV13
D: -
size: -
J: TRBJ1-1
DNA: TGTGCCAGCAGCTTAGGGACGGGGAGCGCTTTCTTT
CDR3: CASSLGTGSAFF

V: TRBV12-3/TRBV12-4
D: -
size: many
J: TRBJ2-5
DNA: TGTGCCAGCAGTTATGACTCACTCCAGACCCAGTACTTC
CDR3: CASSYDSLQTQYF

V: TRBV12-3/TRBV12-4
D: -
size: many
J: TRBJ2-3
DNA: TGTGCCAGCAGTTTAGCTCCGGCTAGCAGGACAGATACGCAGTATTTT
CDR3: CASSLAPASRTDTQYF

V: TRBV11-2
D: -
size: many
J: TRBJ1-1
DNA: TGTGCCAGCAGCCTCAATGGCGGGGGGAAAGCTTTCTTT
CDR3: CASSLNGGGKAFF

V: TRBV6-6
D: -
size: many
J: TRBJ2-6
DNA: TGTGCCAGTATTGACACTCAATCCTCTGGGGCCAACGTCCTGACTTTC
CDR3: CASIDTQSSGANVLTF

V: TRBV4-3
D: -
size: many
J: TRBJ2-3
DNA: TGCGCCAGCAGCCAAACAGCGAGCACAGATACGCAGTATTTT
CDR3: CASSQTASTDTQYF

V: TRBV29-1
D: -
size: many
J: TRBJ2-6
DNA: TGCAGCGTTTTGATGGCTGGGGCCAACGTCCTGACTTTC
CDR3: CSVLMAGANVLTF

V: TRBV6-5
D: -
size: few
J: TRBJ1-1
DNA: TGTGCCAGCAGTTCCCCCGGGGGCACTGAAGCTTTCTTT
CDR3: CASSSPGGTEAFF

V: TRBV5-1
D: -
size: many
J: TRBJ1-1
DNA: TGCGCCAGCAGCGTGGTGGTTGTCCGTGCTGAACGGGTCACTGAAGCTTTCTTT
CDR3: CASSVVVVRAERVTEAFF

V: TRBV5-1
D: -
size: few
J: TRBJ1-1
DNA: TGCGCCAGCAGCTTAGGGGGACACCGGAGCACTGAAGCTTTCTTT
CDR3: CASSLGGHRSTEAFF

V: TRBV7-9
D: -
size: many
J: TRBJ2-7
DNA: TGTGCCAGCAGCCGACAGGCCATCTGGTACGAGCAGTACTTC
CDR3: CASSRQAIWYEQYF

V: TRBV29-1
D: -
size: many
J: TRBJ2-2
DNA: TGCAGCGTCCCAGGGGTTCCCGGGGAGCTGTTTTTT
CDR3: CSVPGVPGELFF

V: TRBV7-6
D: TRBD1
size: -
J: TRBJ2-5
DNA: TGTGCCAGCAGCTTAGAGACGGCAGGGGGGACCCAGTACTTC
CDR3: CASSLETAGGTQYF

V: TRBV15
D: -
size: few
J: TRBJ2-4
DNA: TGTGCCACCAGCAGAGATCGGGTAGGGGAAGACATTCAGTACTTC
CDR3: CATSRDRVGEDIQYF

V: TRBV6-5
D: -
size: few
J: TRBJ1-6
DNA: TGTGCCAGCACCCGAGTGAGGGTCCGGGGAAATTCACCCCTCCACTTT
CDR3: CASTRVRVRGNSPLHF

V: TRBV19
D: -
size: many
J: TRBJ2-3
DNA: TGTGCCAGTAGTCAAGGGGTCCCTACAGATACGCAGTATTTT
CDR3: CASSQGVPTDTQYF

V: TRBV12-3/TRBV12-4
D: TRBD2
size: many
J: TRBJ2-3
DNA: TGTGCCAGCAGCGGGACTAGCGATGTTACAGATACGCAGTATTTT
CDR3: CASSGTSDVTDTQYF

V: TRBV3-1
D: TRBD1
size: many
J: TRBJ2-7
DNA: TGTGCCAGCAGCTGGGACAGGGGTTACGAGCAGTACTTC
CDR3: CASSWDRGYEQYF

V: TRBV7-2
D: -
size: many
J: TRBJ2-5
DNA: TGTGCCAGCAGCTTAGCGGGAGGGGGTACGGAGACCCAGTACTTC
CDR3: CASSLAGGGTETQYF

V: TRBV20-1
D: -
size: many
J: TRBJ2-1
DNA: TGCAGTGCCCCGAGCAGGGGGGGCCTCAGTGAGCAGTTCTTC
CDR3: CSAPSRGGLSEQFF

V: TRBV5-4
D: TRBD2
size: -
J: TRBJ2-3
DNA: TGTGCCAGCAGCGCGGGAGCGGTGACTAGCACAGATACGCAGTATTTT
CDR3: CASSAGAVTSTDTQYF